The 31 T cell receptor beta chains given below trace back to one sample, sequenced in a study of regulatory T cells in long-lasting Graves disease. Through Arm-PCR of CDR3 regions and iRepertoire HTBI primers, TCR beta libraries were built. A single record per CDR3 protein comes from TCRdb applying MiXCR to the multiplex PCR reads. The sample holds about 430,000 distinct CDR3 sequences; around 20% are singletons and the top ten take roughly 13%. As for time point: persistent/refractory GD, antithyroid drugs over 5 years with positive TRAb. The authors made the TCR library using RNA they extracted from PBMCs. The source was peripheral blood mononuclear cells (PBMCs), collected when the disease was refractory, from a patient treated with antithyroid drugs. These receptors were collected from a female donor with Graves disease.

This clonotype was recorded at least ten times. The V and J genes are TRBV9 and TRBJ2-7, with D tentatively TRBD1 (5 bases). Germline CDR1 SGDLS, CDR2 YYNGEE. The CDR3 loop spans 16 amino acids. Trimming took off 0 bases at V and 2 bases at J, with 15 bases between the two ends. The CDR3 nucleotides are TGTGCCAGCAGCGTAGCCGCCATTGACAGTACCTACGAGCAGTACTTC. Encoded protein: CASSVAAIDSTYEQYF.

Many counts were recorded for this clonotype. The rearrangement uses TRBV5-1 and TRBJ1-1, with TRBD1 matching 8 bases. Germline CDR1 reads SGHRS; CDR2 reads YFSETQ. Losses at the gene ends were 4 bases for V and 4 bases for J; bases not matched to a gene: 6. The CDR3 loop spans 14 amino acids. The CDR3 region is CASSTRGLGTEAFF. CDR3 bases: TGCGCCAGCAGCACCAGGGGGCTGGGCACTGAAGCTTTCTTT.

This clonotype was seen ten or more times. The V call is TRBV19, the J call TRBJ1-5; 8 bases line up with TRBD1. Trimming at V came to 1 base and at J to 6 bases, leaving 8 bases not matched to a gene. This CDR3 has 16 amino acids. The V gene's germline CDR1 is LNHDA and CDR2 SQIVND (reference sequence). The CDR3 reads CASSIVGRGQGQPQHF. Here the CDR3 DNA reads TGTGCCAGTAGTATAGTCGGCAGGGGGCAAGGTCAGCCCCAGCATTTT.

This clonotype was found a few times. This rearrangement joins TRBV6-1 to TRBJ2-3; D call uncertain. V was clipped by 1 base and J by 3 bases, with 8 bases between them. This CDR3 has 14 amino acids. Germline CDR1 MNHNS, CDR2 SASEGT. In nucleotides, the CDR3 is TGTGCCAGCAGTGAAGGGACCTATACAGATACGCAGTATTTT. This sequence encodes CASSEGTYTDTQYF.

This rearrangement joins TRBV27 to TRBJ2-2; 10 bases map to TRBD2. This CDR3 is 16 amino acids long. Germline loops: CDR1 MNHEY, CDR2 SMNVEV (reference sequence). V lost 6 bases, J lost 1 base, and 5 bases stayed unmatched. CDR3 sequence: CASRPRLAGNTGELFF. In DNA, the CDR3 is TGTGCCAGCAGACCCCGACTAGCGGGGAACACCGGGGAGCTGTTTTTT.

This clonotype has at least ten counts. The V call is TRBV6-1, the J call TRBJ1-1; D unresolved. The V end was cut by 2 bases, the J end by 2 bases, with 15 bases between. The CDR3 consists of 16 residues. Germline V gene data show CDR1 as MNHNS and CDR2 as SASEGT. The CDR3, as DNA: TGTGCCAGCAGTGAATTGTCTACTTGGGAAAACACTGAAGCTTTCTTT. Translated: CASSELSTWENTEAFF.

This clonotype was recorded a few times. The rearrangement links TRBV30 to TRBJ2-7; D gene uncertain. The CDR3 sequence is 12 residues long. The germline gives CDR1 GTSNPN, CDR2 SVGIG (reference sequence). V was cut by 1 base and J by 3 bases, with 7 bases left in between. The CDR3: CAWSEILYEQYF. The CDR3 bases are TGTGCCTGGAGTGAGATCCTCTACGAGCAGTACTTC.

This clonotype was picked up many times. The J gene is TRBJ2-7, the V gene TRBV19; 7 bases agree with TRBD1. The length of the CDR3 is 15 residues. Germline-derived CDR1 and CDR2 are LNHDA and SQIVND (reference sequence). The J segment lost 6 bases and the V segment lost 6 bases, leaving 14 bases of the junction unmatched. The CDR3 loop reads CASSRIEGARSEQYF. The CDR3, as DNA: TGTGCCAGTAGCCGGATAGAGGGGGCGCGCAGCGAGCAGTACTTC.

This clonotype has a handful of counts. V gene TRBV2 combines with J gene TRBJ2-7; 8 bases are shared with TRBD1. The CDR3 consists of 13 residues. The germline CDR1 and CDR2 sequences are SNHLY and FYNNEI. The V gene end was trimmed by 10 bases and the J gene end by 3 bases; junction bases not matched to a gene: 8. CDR3: CATSGQDDYEQYF. CDR3 nucleotides: TGTGCCACTTCGGGACAGGACGACTACGAGCAGTACTTC.

This rearrangement joins TRBV4-1 to TRBJ2-7; D may be TRBD2 (6 bases). The CDR3 is made up of 16 amino acids. Trimming pared 1 base from V and 2 bases from J, leaving 15 bases between. Per germline, CDR1 MGHRA and CDR2 YSYEKL. The CDR3 region is CASSQVASTSPYEQYF. The CDR3 DNA sequence: TGCGCCAGCAGCCAAGTGGCTAGCACTAGCCCCTACGAGCAGTACTTC.

This clonotype showed up many times. The V gene is TRBV18, the J gene TRBJ1-1, with 7 bases aligning to TRBD1. The CDR3 covers 13 residues. J lost 5 bases, V lost 4 bases, and 4 bases had no gene match. Germline CDR1 reads KGHSH; CDR2 reads LQKENI. The DNA for the CDR3 is TGTGCCAGCTCACAGACAGGGATGACTGAAGCTTTCTTT. It codes for CASSQTGMTEAFF.

This clonotype was seen repeatedly, ten times or more. V gene TRBV6-1 combines with J gene TRBJ2-7, with D unclear. Germline lookup yields CDR1 MNHNS and CDR2 SASEGT. Trimming shortened V by 6 bases and J by 0 bases, and 12 bases separated the two germline ends. The CDR3 is 14 residues long. DNA of the CDR3: TGTGCCAGCAGAGCCCACTTCCTCTCCTACGAGCAGTACTTC. Its protein product is CASRAHFLSYEQYF.

This clonotype was detected many times. The genes are TRBV2 and TRBJ2-5; D remains unclear. Trimming stripped 5 bases from V and 5 bases from J, with 9 bases between. The CDR3 contains 12 residues. Germline values: CDR1 SNHLY, CDR2 FYNNEI. CDR3: CASSLGSETQYF. The CDR3 DNA reads TGTGCCAGCAGTTTAGGCTCGGAGACCCAGTACTTC.

In this sample, this clonotype turned up many times. This chain uses TRBV7-9 with TRBJ2-5; a weak D match, TRBD2 (6 bases). The ends were cut back, 5 bases at V and 5 bases at J, with 15 bases in the middle. The length of the CDR3 is 14 residues. Germline V gives CDR1 SEHNR, CDR2 FQNEAQ (reference sequence). The CDR3 spells CASSLGSGVETQYF. In DNA form, the CDR3 reads TGTGCCAGCAGCCTCGGATCGGGGGTCGAGACCCAGTACTTC. Using reference TRBV7-9 and TRBJ2-5 for the parts outside the CDR3, the full variable domain is DTGVSQNPRHKITKRGQNVTFRCDPISEHNRLYWYRQTLGQGPEFLTYFQNEAQLEKSRLLSDRFSAERPKGSFSTLEIQRTEQGDSAMYLCASSLGSGVETQYFGPGTRLLVL.

This clonotype was counted a few times. The genes are TRBV11-2 and TRBJ2-1; TRBD2 matches at 8 bases. V lost 5 bases and J lost 3; bases outside the gene matches: 3. Germline V gene sequence: CDR1 SGHAT, CDR2 FQNNGV. This CDR3 is 14 amino acids long. In DNA, the CDR3 is TGTGCCAGCAGCAATAGCGGGGACTACAATGAGCAGTTCTTC. Translated, it gives CASSNSGDYNEQFF.

This sequence joins TRBV7-9 and TRBJ2-1; 12 bases are a match to TRBD2. The germline V gene has CDR1 SEHNR and CDR2 FQNEAQ (reference sequence). CDR3 length: 15 amino acids. The J segment lost 7 bases and the V segment lost 1 base, leaving 2 bases of the junction unmatched. This CDR3 reads CASSLGTSGMNEQFF. Written as DNA, the CDR3 is TGTGCCAGCAGCTTAGGGACTAGCGGGATGAATGAGCAGTTCTTC.

This clonotype was seen a handful of times. This sequence joins TRBV18 and TRBJ2-3; 10 positions match TRBD2. The CDR3 runs to 14 residues. Germline values: CDR1 KGHSH, CDR2 LQKENI. With V trimmed by 4 bases and J by 5 bases, 3 bases remained unmatched. The CDR3 loop is CASSQASGGDTQYF. The CDR3, as DNA: TGTGCCAGCTCACAAGCTAGCGGGGGAGATACGCAGTATTTT.

This chain joins TRBV6-2 or TRBV6-3 and TRBJ1-1; unclear D gene. V lost 5 bases to trimming and J lost 0 bases, with 10 bases between them. Germline V gene lookup returns CDR1 MNHEY and CDR2 SVGEGT. The CDR3 has 14 amino acids. CDR3 residues: CASSQAGLNTEAFF. CDR3 DNA sequence: TGTGCCAGCAGTCAGGCGGGATTGAACACTGAAGCTTTCTTT.

This clonotype has ten or more counts. The chain combines TRBV6-5 with TRBJ2-7; D is possibly TRBD1 (6 bases). This CDR3 spans 15 amino acids. Germline V gene data show CDR1 as MNHEY and CDR2 as SVGAGI. The V gene lost 2 bases and the J gene lost 5 bases, with 16 bases spanning the gap. In DNA, the CDR3 is TGTGCCAGCAGTTACCGCCTACAGGGCAGGGACGAGCAGTACTTC. It specifies CASSYRLQGRDEQYF.

The table lists this clonotype with a few counts. The chain couples TRBV29-1 to TRBJ2-7; 11 nucleotides agree with TRBD2. In germline, CDR1 is SQVTM, CDR2 ANQGSEA. There are 15 residues in the CDR3. J was trimmed by 1 base and V by 6 bases; bases with no gene match: 8. The CDR3 reads CSVARLAGPSYEQYF. Here the CDR3 DNA reads TGCAGCGTGGCCCGACTAGCGGGACCTTCCTACGAGCAGTACTTC.

The chain carries TRBV2 and TRBJ1-3; D is ambiguous. Per the germline V gene, CDR1 is SNHLY and CDR2 is FYNNEI. The V end lost 4 bases, the J end lost 0 bases, and 10 bases lay between the germline ends. The CDR3 has 15 residues. Here the CDR3 reads CASSGLIDSGNTIYF. CDR3 nucleotide sequence: TGTGCCAGCAGTGGACTCATTGACTCTGGAAACACCATATATTTT.

This sequence joins TRBV6-1 and TRBJ2-7; D is perhaps TRBD2 (5 bases). CDR3 length: 12 amino acids. V was pared by 7 bases and J by 3 bases, with 10 bases between. The germline gives CDR1 MNHNS, CDR2 SASEGT. The CDR3, as DNA: TGTGCCAGCAATCTACTAGGCTACGAGCAGTACTTC. Translating gives CASNLLGYEQYF.

This chain connects TRBV28 to TRBJ2-3; 10 bases are a match to TRBD1. Germline CDR1 is MDHEN and CDR2 is SYDVKM. CDR3 length: 18 amino acids. J was trimmed by 0 bases and V by 5 bases; bases with no gene match: 11. The CDR3 region is CASSLRTGGAASTDTQYF. DNA of the CDR3: TGTGCCAGCAGTCTACGGACAGGGGGGGCGGCAAGCACAGATACGCAGTATTTT. Full variable domain (rest looked up from reference TRBV28 and TRBJ2-3): DVKVTQSSRYLVKRTGEKVFLECVQDMDHENMFWYRQDPGLGLRLIYFSYDVKMKEKGDIPEGYSVSREKKERFSLILESASTNQTSMYLCASSLRTGGAASTDTQYFGPGTRLTVL.

The rearrangement uses TRBV7-3 and TRBJ2-1, with a weak D call TRBD1 (5 bases). The CDR3 is made up of 15 amino acids. Germline V gives CDR1 SGHTA, CDR2 FQGTGA. V gave up 4 bases and J gave up 5 bases, with 15 bases separating them. CDR3 in amino acids: CASSSGQDRNNEQFF. DNA for the CDR3: TGTGCCAGCAGCTCCGGGCAAGACAGAAACAATGAGCAGTTCTTC.

The chain links TRBV5-6 to TRBJ2-1; the D gene is possibly TRBD1 (6 bases). CDR3 length equals 15 residues. With 2 bases removed from V and 0 bases from J, the gap between germline ends came to 9 bases. The V gene's germline CDR1 is SGHDT and CDR2 YYEEEE. The CDR3 bases are TGTGCCAGCAGCTTAAAGGACAGCTCCTACAATGAGCAGTTCTTC. Its translation: CASSLKDSSYNEQFF.

The sample holds one count of this clonotype. V gene TRBV12-3 or TRBV12-4 combines with J gene TRBJ2-3, with D tentatively TRBD1 or TRBD2 (5 bases each). With 1 base removed from V and 0 bases from J, the gap between germline ends came to 11 bases. This CDR3 contains 16 residues. The CDR3 protein is CASSLEYGASTDTQYF. The CDR3 region has the DNA TGTGCCAGCAGTTTAGAATACGGGGCTAGCACAGATACGCAGTATTTT.

The V and J genes are TRBV6-1 and TRBJ2-1, with a possible D match to TRBD1 (5 bases). Trimming shortened V by 6 bases and J by 3 bases, and 15 bases separated the two germline ends. Germline V gene lookup returns CDR1 MNHNS and CDR2 SASEGT. CDR3 length: 15 amino acids. The CDR3 here is CASRRLGVGYNEQFF. The CDR3, as DNA: TGTGCCAGCAGAAGGCTAGGGGTCGGCTACAATGAGCAGTTCTTC.

This chain joins TRBV7-9 and TRBJ2-1; the match to TRBD2 covers 12 bases. The CDR3 has 15 residues. V lost 5 bases, J lost 7 bases, and 6 bases stayed unmatched. Germline lookup yields CDR1 SEHNR and CDR2 FQNEAQ (reference sequence). CDR3 coding DNA: TGTGCCAGCAGCAGTGGACTAGCGGGACCTAATGAGCAGTTCTTC. As protein: CASSSGLAGPNEQFF.

This clonotype was observed at least ten times. The V gene is TRBV10-3, the J gene TRBJ2-7, with 8 bases matching TRBD2. In germline, CDR1 is ENHRY, CDR2 SYGVKD. The trim removed 10 bases at V and 3 bases at J, leaving 11 bases unmatched. The CDR3 runs to 14 residues. CDR3 bases: TGTGCCACCGCCCCCAGCGGGAGTAGCTACGAGCAGTACTTC. As protein: CATAPSGSSYEQYF.

This clonotype showed up many times. The genes are TRBV28 and TRBJ1-4, with 7 positions matching TRBD1. The CDR3 is 16 amino acids. V was clipped by 3 bases and J by 8 bases; unmatched bases: 12. The germline CDR1 and CDR2 sequences are MDHEN and SYDVKM. CDR3 nucleotides: TGTGCCAGCAGTTTCGAAGGAGGGACAGTAAGGGAAAAACTGTTTTTT. Amino acids: CASSFEGGTVREKLFF.

In its sample, this clonotype was seen many times. The V gene is TRBV12-3 or TRBV12-4, the J gene TRBJ2-7; perhaps TRBD1 as D (6 bases). V was clipped by 3 bases and J by 3 bases, with 12 bases between them. This CDR3 contains 14 residues. The CDR3 coding sequence is TGTGCCAGCAGTTTCGTTGGCAGGGGCTACGAGCAGTACTTC. It translates to CASSFVGRGYEQYF.